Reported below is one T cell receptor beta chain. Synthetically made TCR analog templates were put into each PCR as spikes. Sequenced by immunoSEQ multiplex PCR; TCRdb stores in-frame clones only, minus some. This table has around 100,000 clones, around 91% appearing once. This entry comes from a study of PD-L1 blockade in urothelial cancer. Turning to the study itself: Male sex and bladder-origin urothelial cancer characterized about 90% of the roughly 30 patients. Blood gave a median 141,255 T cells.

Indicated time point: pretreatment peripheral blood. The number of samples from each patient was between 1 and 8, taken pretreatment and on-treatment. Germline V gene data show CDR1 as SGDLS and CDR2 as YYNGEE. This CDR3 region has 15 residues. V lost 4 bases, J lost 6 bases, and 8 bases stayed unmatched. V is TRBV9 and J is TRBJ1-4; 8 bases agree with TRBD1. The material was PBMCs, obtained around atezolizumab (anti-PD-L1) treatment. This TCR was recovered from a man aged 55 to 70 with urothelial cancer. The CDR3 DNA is TGTGCCAGCAGCACCGGACAGGGAGGGGATGAAAAACTGTTTTTT. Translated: CASSTGQGGDEKLFF.